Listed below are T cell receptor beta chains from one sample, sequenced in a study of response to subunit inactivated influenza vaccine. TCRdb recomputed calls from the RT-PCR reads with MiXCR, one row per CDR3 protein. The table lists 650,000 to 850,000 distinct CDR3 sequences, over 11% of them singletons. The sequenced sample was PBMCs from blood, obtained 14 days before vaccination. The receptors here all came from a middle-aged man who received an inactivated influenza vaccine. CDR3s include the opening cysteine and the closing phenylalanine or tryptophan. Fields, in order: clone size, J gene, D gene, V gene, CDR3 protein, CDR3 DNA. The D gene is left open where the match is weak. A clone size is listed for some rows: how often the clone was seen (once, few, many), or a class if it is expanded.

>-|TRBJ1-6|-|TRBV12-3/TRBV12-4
CASSFSPTGKNSPLHF
TGTGCCAGCAGTTTCTCTCCCACAGGGAAGAATTCACCCCTCCACTTT
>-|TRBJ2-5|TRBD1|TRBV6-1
CASRGTGTGPQETQYF
TGTGCCAGCAGGGGGACGGGGACAGGACCTCAAGAGACCCAGTACTTC
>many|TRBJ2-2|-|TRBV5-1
CASSTSNTGELFF
TGCGCCAGTAGTACCTCGAACACCGGGGAGCTGTTTTTT
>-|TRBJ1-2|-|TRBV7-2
CASSDGRNYGYTF
TGTGCCAGCAGCGATGGACGGAACTATGGCTACACCTTC
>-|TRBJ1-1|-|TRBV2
CASSGAVSGNTEAFF
TGTGCCAGCAGTGGGGCAGTCTCGGGGAACACTGAAGCTTTCTTT
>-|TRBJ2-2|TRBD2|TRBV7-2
CASSFGPGGTGELFF
TGTGCCAGCAGCTTCGGACCGGGGGGCACCGGGGAGCTGTTTTTT
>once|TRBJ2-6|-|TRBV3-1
CASSRQGSMVSGANVLTF
TGTGCCAGCAGCCGGCAGGGATCCATGGTCTCTGGGGCCAACGTCCTGACTTTC
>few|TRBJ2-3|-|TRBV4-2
CASSQEVPPPDTQYF
TGTGCCAGCAGCCAAGAGGTCCCGCCCCCAGATACGCAGTATTTT
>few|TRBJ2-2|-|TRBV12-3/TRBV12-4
CASSLELSTGELFF
TGTGCCAGCAGTTTAGAACTGTCCACCGGGGAGCTGTTTTTT
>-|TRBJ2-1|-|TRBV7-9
CASSLDSMSYEQFF
TGTGCCAGCAGCTTAGATTCGATGTCCTATGAGCAGTTCTTC
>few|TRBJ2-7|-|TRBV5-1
CASSARGQGREQYF
TGCGCCAGCAGCGCTCGCGGGCAGGGTAGGGAGCAGTACTTC
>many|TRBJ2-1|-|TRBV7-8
CASSLLISGNEQFF
TGTGCCAGCAGCTTATTGATCAGCGGCAATGAGCAGTTCTTC
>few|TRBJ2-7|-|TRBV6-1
CASSAGRGPAYEQYF
TGTGCCAGCAGTGCCGGTAGGGGCCCCGCCTACGAGCAGTACTTC
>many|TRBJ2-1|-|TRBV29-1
CSVEFGSSAEGGSYNEQFF
TGCAGCGTTGAGTTTGGATCTAGCGCCGAAGGGGGCTCCTACAATGAGCAGTTCTTC
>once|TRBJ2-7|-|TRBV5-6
CASSLGILTYEQYF
TGTGCCAGCAGCTTGGGCATACTTACCTACGAGCAGTACTTC
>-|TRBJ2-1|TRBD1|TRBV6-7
CASSTTGYSYNEQFF
TGTGCCAGCAGCACGACAGGGTACTCCTACAATGAGCAGTTCTTC
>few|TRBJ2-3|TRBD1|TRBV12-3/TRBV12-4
CASSLGQKGHTQYF
TGTGCCAGCAGTCTGGGACAGAAGGGTCATACGCAGTATTTT
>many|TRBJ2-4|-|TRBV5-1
CASMGDEQIAKNIQYF
TGCGCCAGCATGGGAGATGAGCAGATAGCCAAAAACATTCAGTACTTC
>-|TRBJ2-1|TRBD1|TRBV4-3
CASSPRQGEQFF
TGCGCCAGCAGCCCCAGACAGGGTGAGCAGTTCTTC
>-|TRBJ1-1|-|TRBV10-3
CAISDGLGSTEAFF
TGTGCCATCAGCGACGGGTTAGGGAGCACTGAAGCTTTCTTT
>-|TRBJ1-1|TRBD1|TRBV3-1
CASSETGARTEAFF
TGTGCCAGCAGCGAGACAGGGGCGAGGACTGAAGCTTTCTTT
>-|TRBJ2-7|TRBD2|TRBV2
CASTPGGVDYEQYF
TGTGCCAGCACCCCCGGGGGGGTGGACTACGAGCAGTACTTC
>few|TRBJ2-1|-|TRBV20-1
CSARGLDGEQFF
TGCAGTGCTAGAGGCCTAGATGGTGAGCAGTTCTTC
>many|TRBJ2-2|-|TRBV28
CASSFVGRRNTGELFF
TGTGCCAGCAGTTTCGTCGGCAGGCGAAACACCGGGGAGCTGTTTTTT
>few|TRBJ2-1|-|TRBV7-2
CASGRGLSYNEQFF
TGTGCCAGCGGCAGGGGTCTATCCTACAATGAGCAGTTCTTC
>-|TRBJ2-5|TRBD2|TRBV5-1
CASSSTSGGEETQYF
TGCGCCAGCAGCTCGACTAGCGGGGGAGAGGAGACCCAGTACTTC
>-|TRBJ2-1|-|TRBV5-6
CASSLGLVPGNEQFF
TGTGCCAGCAGCTTGGGACTAGTTCCCGGCAATGAGCAGTTCTTC
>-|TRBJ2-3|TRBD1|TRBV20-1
CSAVGQGPDTQYF
TGCAGTGCAGTGGGACAGGGCCCAGATACGCAGTATTTT
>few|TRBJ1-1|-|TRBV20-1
CSARDWSQGNTEAFF
TGCAGTGCTAGAGATTGGTCACAGGGAAACACTGAAGCTTTCTTT
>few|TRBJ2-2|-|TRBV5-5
CASSFREGNTGELFF
TGTGCCAGCAGCTTCCGTGAGGGTAACACCGGGGAGCTGTTTTTT
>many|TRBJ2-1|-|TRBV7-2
CASSPLADSYNEQFF
TGTGCCAGCAGCCCCCTAGCAGACTCCTACAATGAGCAGTTCTTC
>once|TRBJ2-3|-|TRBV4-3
CASSQAGTGSDTQYF
TGCGCCAGCAGCCAAGCTGGTACAGGTTCAGATACGCAGTATTTT
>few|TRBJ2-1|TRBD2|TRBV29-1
CSVGGLAGVGSYNEQFF
TGCAGCGTGGGGGGACTAGCGGGAGTGGGCTCCTACAATGAGCAGTTCTTC
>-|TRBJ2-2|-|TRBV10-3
CAISESRPNTGELFF
TGTGCCATCAGTGAGTCGAGGCCAAACACCGGGGAGCTGTTTTTT
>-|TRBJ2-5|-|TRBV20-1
CSARDLETQYF
TGCAGTGCTAGAGATTTGGAGACCCAGTACTTC
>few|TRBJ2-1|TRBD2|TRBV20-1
CSAGGASGSYNEQFF
TGCAGTGCTGGCGGGGCTAGCGGGAGCTACAATGAGCAGTTCTTC
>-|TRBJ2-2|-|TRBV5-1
CASSLGSNTGELYF
TGCGCCAGCAGCTTGGGATCGAACACCGGGGAGCTGTATTTT
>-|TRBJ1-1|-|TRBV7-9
CASSAVARGAEAFF
TGTGCCAGCAGCGCCGTAGCCCGCGGAGCTGAAGCTTTCTTT
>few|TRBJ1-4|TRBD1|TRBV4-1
CASSQEQGLGKLFF
TGCGCCAGCAGCCAAGAACAGGGGCTCGGAAAACTGTTTTTT
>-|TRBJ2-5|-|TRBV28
CASSSRTEYQETQYF
TGTGCCAGCAGTTCCCGGACAGAGTACCAAGAGACCCAGTACTTC
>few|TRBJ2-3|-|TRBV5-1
CASSLVSQGFTDTQYF
TGCGCCAGCAGCTTGGTGAGCCAGGGGTTCACAGATACGCAGTATTTT
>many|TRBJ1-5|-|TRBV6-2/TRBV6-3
CASVEYSNQPQHF
TGTGCCAGCGTCGAGTATAGCAATCAGCCCCAGCATTTT
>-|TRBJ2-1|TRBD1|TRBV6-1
CASGQGSSYNEQFF
TGTGCCAGCGGACAGGGAAGCTCCTACAATGAGCAGTTCTTC
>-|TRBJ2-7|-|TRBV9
CASSVNQFYEQYF
TGTGCCAGCAGCGTGAACCAATTCTACGAGCAGTACTTC
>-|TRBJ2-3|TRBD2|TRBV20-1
CSPVAGGSTDTQYF
TGCAGTCCGGTAGCGGGGGGCAGCACAGATACGCAGTATTTT
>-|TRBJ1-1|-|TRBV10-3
CAISVDMNTEAFF
TGTGCCATCAGTGTGGACATGAACACTGAAGCTTTCTTT
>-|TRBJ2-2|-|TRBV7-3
CASSLTGPSDRSNTGELFF
TGTGCCAGCAGCTTAACCGGACCCTCAGACAGGTCGAACACCGGGGAGCTGTTTTTT
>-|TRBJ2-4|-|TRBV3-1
CASGLVGMDEAKNIQYF
TGTGCCAGCGGGCTGGTGGGGATGGACGAGGCCAAAAACATTCAGTACTTC
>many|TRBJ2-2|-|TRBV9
CASSLSTGGELFF
TGTGCCAGCAGTCTAAGTACGGGCGGGGAGCTGTTTTTT
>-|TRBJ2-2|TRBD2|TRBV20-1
CNASRPGRGELFF
TGCAATGCTAGTCGGCCCGGGAGGGGGGAGCTGTTTTTT
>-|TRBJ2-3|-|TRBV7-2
CASSLAGGASALF
TGTGCCAGCAGCTTAGCGGGGGGGGCCTCCGCGCTTTTT